Listed below are T cell receptor beta chains from one sample, sequenced in a study of T cells after yellow fever vaccination. TCRdb re-derived calls from the 5' RACE reads in MiXCR, one entry per CDR3 protein. The sample lists more than 300,000 distinct CDR3 sequences, roughly 6.8% occurring once. The material was PBMCs, obtained 35 to 50 days after the first yellow fever vaccination. All receptors come from a man between 18 and 29 years old who received the YFV17D yellow fever vaccine. The CDR3 runs from the conserved cysteine through the conserved F or W. The D gene is left open where the match is weak. Expanded clones get a size class; other rows say once, few or many, or leave the size out.

clone_size: few
j_call: TRBJ1-6
v_call: TRBV6-5
d_call: NA
cdr3_nt: TGTGCCAGCAGTTACTCGCCGGGGGCGCATTCACCCCTCCACTTT
cdr3_aa: CASSYSPGAHSPLHF

clone_size: NA
j_call: TRBJ1-2
v_call: TRBV28
d_call: NA
cdr3_nt: TGTGCCAGCACTATCCCAGGGGAAGGGGCGGGCTACACCTTC
cdr3_aa: CASTIPGEGAGYTF

clone_size: NA
j_call: TRBJ2-1
v_call: TRBV7-2
d_call: TRBD2
cdr3_nt: TGTGCCAGCAGCTCCCGGACTAGTTGGGGGTACAATGAGCAGTTCTTC
cdr3_aa: CASSSRTSWGYNEQFF

clone_size: few
j_call: TRBJ2-3
v_call: TRBV27
d_call: TRBD2
cdr3_nt: TGTGCCAGCAGCCGTGCCCTAGCGGGGGGGCTGACAGATACGCAGTATTTT
cdr3_aa: CASSRALAGGLTDTQYF

clone_size: NA
j_call: TRBJ1-6
v_call: TRBV4-2
d_call: NA
cdr3_nt: TGTGCCAGCAGCCAAGGGAGGGCCCCCCTAGCACCCCTCCACTTT
cdr3_aa: CASSQGRAPLAPLHF

clone_size: NA
j_call: TRBJ2-3
v_call: TRBV19
d_call: NA
cdr3_nt: TGTGCCAGTAAGGTCAGGGCCACAGATACGCAGTATTTT
cdr3_aa: CASKVRATDTQYF

clone_size: many
j_call: TRBJ2-3
v_call: TRBV7-2
d_call: NA
cdr3_nt: TGTGCCAGCAGCTTGTACGGGGTCACAGATACGCAGTATTTT
cdr3_aa: CASSLYGVTDTQYF

clone_size: NA
j_call: TRBJ2-2
v_call: TRBV4-2
d_call: NA
cdr3_nt: TGTGCCAGCAGCCAAGATACTGGCCGTAACACCGGGGAGCTGTTTTTT
cdr3_aa: CASSQDTGRNTGELFF

clone_size: once
j_call: TRBJ1-5
v_call: TRBV20-1
d_call: TRBD1
cdr3_nt: TGCAGTGCTAGGAGGACAGGGTTGGATCAGCCCCAGCATTTT
cdr3_aa: CSARRTGLDQPQHF

clone_size: NA
j_call: TRBJ2-7
v_call: TRBV7-6
d_call: TRBD1
cdr3_nt: TGTGCCAGCAGCTTAGAAGCCGGTACGGGACAGCTGTCCTACGAGCAGTACTTC
cdr3_aa: CASSLEAGTGQLSYEQYF

clone_size: few
j_call: TRBJ1-2
v_call: TRBV7-2
d_call: NA
cdr3_nt: TGTGCCAGCAGCTTAGGCTCTACACCAGGCTACACCTTC
cdr3_aa: CASSLGSTPGYTF

clone_size: NA
j_call: TRBJ2-7
v_call: TRBV7-2
d_call: NA
cdr3_nt: TGTGCCAGCAGCTTCCCCGGGGCCTACGAGCAGTACTTC
cdr3_aa: CASSFPGAYEQYF

clone_size: few
j_call: TRBJ2-2
v_call: TRBV6-2/TRBV6-3
d_call: NA
cdr3_nt: TGTGCCAGCAGTTACTCTCAGGCTGCACTGTTTTTT
cdr3_aa: CASSYSQAALFF

clone_size: NA
j_call: TRBJ2-1
v_call: TRBV11-1
d_call: NA
cdr3_nt: TGTGCCAGCATGGGAGGGGGTGAGCAGTGCTTC
cdr3_aa: CASMGGGEQCF

clone_size: few
j_call: TRBJ1-5
v_call: TRBV29-1
d_call: NA
cdr3_nt: TGCAGCGTGGGAGGGGGGCCCAATCAGCCCCAGCATTTT
cdr3_aa: CSVGGGPNQPQHF

clone_size: many
j_call: TRBJ2-1
v_call: TRBV5-1
d_call: NA
cdr3_nt: TGCGCCAGCAGCTTGGGACAGCCCAATGAGCAGTTCTTC
cdr3_aa: CASSLGQPNEQFF

clone_size: NA
j_call: TRBJ2-2
v_call: TRBV10-3
d_call: NA
cdr3_nt: TGTGCCATCAGACTAGAGGACGCGAACACCGGGGAGCTGTTTTTT
cdr3_aa: CAIRLEDANTGELFF

clone_size: few
j_call: TRBJ2-2
v_call: TRBV7-9
d_call: TRBD1
cdr3_nt: TGTGCCAGCAGACCTAGCCCGTGGACAGGGGGGATCGGGGAGCTGTTTTTT
cdr3_aa: CASRPSPWTGGIGELFF

clone_size: many
j_call: TRBJ2-2
v_call: TRBV9
d_call: NA
cdr3_nt: TGTGCCAGCAGCGTCCACGGGGAGAACACCGGGGAGCTGTTTTTT
cdr3_aa: CASSVHGENTGELFF

clone_size: many
j_call: TRBJ2-2
v_call: TRBV5-1
d_call: NA
cdr3_nt: TGTGCCAGCAGCTTGCGGTTGGGCGGGGAGCTGTTTTTT
cdr3_aa: CASSLRLGGELFF

clone_size: NA
j_call: TRBJ2-6
v_call: TRBV6-5
d_call: NA
cdr3_nt: TGTGCCAGCAGTTACTGGCGTGACTCTGGGGCCAACGTCCTGACTTTC
cdr3_aa: CASSYWRDSGANVLTF

clone_size: NA
j_call: TRBJ2-2
v_call: TRBV5-6
d_call: NA
cdr3_nt: TGTGCCAGCAGTTCGACAGGTTGGGCCGGGGAGCTGTTTTTT
cdr3_aa: CASSSTGWAGELFF

clone_size: NA
j_call: TRBJ2-7
v_call: TRBV28
d_call: TRBD1
cdr3_nt: TGTGCCAGCAGTGCCCGGGACAGGGGGCGCGACGAGCAGTACTTC
cdr3_aa: CASSARDRGRDEQYF

clone_size: few
j_call: TRBJ2-5
v_call: TRBV7-9
d_call: TRBD1
cdr3_nt: TGTGCCAGCAGCTTAAACCCACAGGGGGCCGAAGAGACCCAGTACTTC
cdr3_aa: CASSLNPQGAEETQYF

clone_size: few
j_call: TRBJ2-3
v_call: TRBV7-2
d_call: TRBD1
cdr3_nt: TGTGCCAGCAGCCTGGAAGGGACAGCGCGAAGCACAGATACGCAGTATTTT
cdr3_aa: CASSLEGTARSTDTQYF

clone_size: NA
j_call: TRBJ2-3
v_call: TRBV12-3/TRBV12-4
d_call: TRBD2
cdr3_nt: TGTGCCAGCAGTTTGGGCGGGGGTTTAGGTACAGATACGCAGTATTTT
cdr3_aa: CASSLGGGLGTDTQYF

clone_size: few
j_call: TRBJ2-2
v_call: TRBV5-1
d_call: NA
cdr3_nt: TGCGCCAGCAGCTTGGGGGTGCGGTACACCGGGGAGCTGTTTTTT
cdr3_aa: CASSLGVRYTGELFF

clone_size: NA
j_call: TRBJ1-2
v_call: TRBV24-1
d_call: NA
cdr3_nt: TGTGCCACCAGTGATTTTTACTATGGCTACACCTTC
cdr3_aa: CATSDFYYGYTF

clone_size: few
j_call: TRBJ2-2
v_call: TRBV11-3
d_call: NA
cdr3_nt: TGTGCCAGCAGCACGCGAAAGGGGGGGAACACCGGGGAGCTGTTTTTT
cdr3_aa: CASSTRKGGNTGELFF

clone_size: few
j_call: TRBJ2-2
v_call: TRBV9
d_call: NA
cdr3_nt: TGTGCCAGCAGCGTAACGAACACCGGGGAGCTGTTTTTT
cdr3_aa: CASSVTNTGELFF

clone_size: few
j_call: TRBJ1-5
v_call: TRBV10-3
d_call: NA
cdr3_nt: TGTGCCACAAAAGAGCAAGGGCGCAATCAGCCCCAGCATTTT
cdr3_aa: CATKEQGRNQPQHF

clone_size: NA
j_call: TRBJ1-1
v_call: TRBV12-3/TRBV12-4
d_call: NA
cdr3_nt: TGTGCCAGCAGGGGTGCTGGGACTGAAGCTTTCTTT
cdr3_aa: CASRGAGTEAFF

clone_size: few
j_call: TRBJ1-6
v_call: TRBV6-1
d_call: NA
cdr3_nt: TGTGCCAGCAGTCTCCCCGGGGAGGTGACACCCCTCCACTTT
cdr3_aa: CASSLPGEVTPLHF

clone_size: NA
j_call: TRBJ2-6
v_call: TRBV14
d_call: TRBD2
cdr3_nt: TGTGCCAGCAGCCAGTACCAGCGGGGACCTGGGGCCAACGTCCTGACTTTC
cdr3_aa: CASSQYQRGPGANVLTF

clone_size: many
j_call: TRBJ1-1
v_call: TRBV5-1
d_call: NA
cdr3_nt: TGCGCCAGCAGCCTCAAGAGGGCAGGGAAATACACTGAAGCTTTCTTT
cdr3_aa: CASSLKRAGKYTEAFF

clone_size: NA
j_call: TRBJ2-5
v_call: TRBV5-1
d_call: NA
cdr3_nt: TGCGCCAGCAGCTCCCTAGGGACCGAAGAGACCCAGTACTTC
cdr3_aa: CASSSLGTEETQYF

clone_size: few
j_call: TRBJ1-5
v_call: TRBV6-1
d_call: NA
cdr3_nt: TGTGCCAGCACCCGGCTTCCCTATGATAGCAATCAGCCCCAGCATTTT
cdr3_aa: CASTRLPYDSNQPQHF

clone_size: few
j_call: TRBJ2-6
v_call: TRBV4-2
d_call: NA
cdr3_nt: TGTGCCAGCAGCCAAGATGGGCTAGGAGCTTCAGGGGCCAACGTCCTGACTTTC
cdr3_aa: CASSQDGLGASGANVLTF

clone_size: NA
j_call: TRBJ1-6
v_call: TRBV19
d_call: NA
cdr3_nt: TGTGCCAGTAGTTTCGCCGGGAGCCGAAATTCACCCCTCCACTTT
cdr3_aa: CASSFAGSRNSPLHF

clone_size: few
j_call: TRBJ2-7
v_call: TRBV3-1
d_call: TRBD1
cdr3_nt: TGTGCCAGCAGCCACCTAGACAGGGGGCAGTACGAGCAGTACTTC
cdr3_aa: CASSHLDRGQYEQYF

clone_size: few
j_call: TRBJ2-1
v_call: TRBV19
d_call: NA
cdr3_nt: TGTGCCAGTAGTATTTCAGGGAGCTACAATGAGCAGTTCTTC
cdr3_aa: CASSISGSYNEQFF

clone_size: NA
j_call: TRBJ2-7
v_call: TRBV5-1
d_call: TRBD1
cdr3_nt: TGCGCCAGCAGTAGACAGGGAATGACCTACGAGCAGTACTTC
cdr3_aa: CASSRQGMTYEQYF

clone_size: NA
j_call: TRBJ2-2
v_call: TRBV5-1
d_call: TRBD2
cdr3_nt: TGCGCCAGCAGCTTGGCGACTAGCGGGGTGAACACCGGGGAGCTGTTTTTT
cdr3_aa: CASSLATSGVNTGELFF

clone_size: few
j_call: TRBJ1-1
v_call: TRBV6-2/TRBV6-3
d_call: NA
cdr3_nt: TGTGCCAGCAGTCCAATTTGGGAAACTGAAGCTTTCTTT
cdr3_aa: CASSPIWETEAFF

clone_size: many
j_call: TRBJ2-7
v_call: TRBV7-9
d_call: NA
cdr3_nt: TGTGCCAGCAGCTTAGAGGTTGGGGGAACCTACGAGCAGTACTTC
cdr3_aa: CASSLEVGGTYEQYF

clone_size: few
j_call: TRBJ1-2
v_call: TRBV12-5
d_call: NA
cdr3_nt: TGTGCTAGTGGTCCTCGGGGGACGAACTATGGCTACACCTTC
cdr3_aa: CASGPRGTNYGYTF

clone_size: NA
j_call: TRBJ2-5
v_call: TRBV5-1
d_call: NA
cdr3_nt: TGCGCCAGCAGCCAACAGGGGAGGATCGAGACCCAGTACTTC
cdr3_aa: CASSQQGRIETQYF

clone_size: few
j_call: TRBJ1-6
v_call: TRBV28
d_call: TRBD1
cdr3_nt: TGTGCCAGCAGTTCCTCCGGGACAGCAGTTTTAAATTCACCCCTCCACTTT
cdr3_aa: CASSSSGTAVLNSPLHF

clone_size: NA
j_call: TRBJ2-1
v_call: TRBV7-8
d_call: TRBD2
cdr3_nt: TGTGCCAGCAGCTTCCCGGGGGGGGGCGACAATGAGCAGTTCTTC
cdr3_aa: CASSFPGGGDNEQFF

clone_size: few
j_call: TRBJ1-1
v_call: TRBV14
d_call: NA
cdr3_nt: TGTGCCAGCAGAAGCGAGTTAACTGAAGCTTTCTTT
cdr3_aa: CASRSELTEAFF

clone_size: NA
j_call: TRBJ2-5
v_call: TRBV28
d_call: TRBD2
cdr3_nt: TGTGCCACCAGAGGGGCGGGAGAAGAGACCCAGTACTTC
cdr3_aa: CATRGAGEETQYF

clone_size: NA
j_call: TRBJ1-3
v_call: TRBV4-3
d_call: NA
cdr3_nt: TGCGCCAGCAGCCAAAAGGGGGGCGGAAACACCATATATTTT
cdr3_aa: CASSQKGGGNTIYF

clone_size: many
j_call: TRBJ2-3
v_call: TRBV28
d_call: NA
cdr3_nt: TGTGCCAGCAGGACCGGGACCACTCTTAAGCAGTATTTT
cdr3_aa: CASRTGTTLKQYF

clone_size: few
j_call: TRBJ2-7
v_call: TRBV7-2
d_call: TRBD1
cdr3_nt: TGTGCCAGCAGCTTAACGGCGGGACAGGGGATCTACGAGCAGTACTTC
cdr3_aa: CASSLTAGQGIYEQYF